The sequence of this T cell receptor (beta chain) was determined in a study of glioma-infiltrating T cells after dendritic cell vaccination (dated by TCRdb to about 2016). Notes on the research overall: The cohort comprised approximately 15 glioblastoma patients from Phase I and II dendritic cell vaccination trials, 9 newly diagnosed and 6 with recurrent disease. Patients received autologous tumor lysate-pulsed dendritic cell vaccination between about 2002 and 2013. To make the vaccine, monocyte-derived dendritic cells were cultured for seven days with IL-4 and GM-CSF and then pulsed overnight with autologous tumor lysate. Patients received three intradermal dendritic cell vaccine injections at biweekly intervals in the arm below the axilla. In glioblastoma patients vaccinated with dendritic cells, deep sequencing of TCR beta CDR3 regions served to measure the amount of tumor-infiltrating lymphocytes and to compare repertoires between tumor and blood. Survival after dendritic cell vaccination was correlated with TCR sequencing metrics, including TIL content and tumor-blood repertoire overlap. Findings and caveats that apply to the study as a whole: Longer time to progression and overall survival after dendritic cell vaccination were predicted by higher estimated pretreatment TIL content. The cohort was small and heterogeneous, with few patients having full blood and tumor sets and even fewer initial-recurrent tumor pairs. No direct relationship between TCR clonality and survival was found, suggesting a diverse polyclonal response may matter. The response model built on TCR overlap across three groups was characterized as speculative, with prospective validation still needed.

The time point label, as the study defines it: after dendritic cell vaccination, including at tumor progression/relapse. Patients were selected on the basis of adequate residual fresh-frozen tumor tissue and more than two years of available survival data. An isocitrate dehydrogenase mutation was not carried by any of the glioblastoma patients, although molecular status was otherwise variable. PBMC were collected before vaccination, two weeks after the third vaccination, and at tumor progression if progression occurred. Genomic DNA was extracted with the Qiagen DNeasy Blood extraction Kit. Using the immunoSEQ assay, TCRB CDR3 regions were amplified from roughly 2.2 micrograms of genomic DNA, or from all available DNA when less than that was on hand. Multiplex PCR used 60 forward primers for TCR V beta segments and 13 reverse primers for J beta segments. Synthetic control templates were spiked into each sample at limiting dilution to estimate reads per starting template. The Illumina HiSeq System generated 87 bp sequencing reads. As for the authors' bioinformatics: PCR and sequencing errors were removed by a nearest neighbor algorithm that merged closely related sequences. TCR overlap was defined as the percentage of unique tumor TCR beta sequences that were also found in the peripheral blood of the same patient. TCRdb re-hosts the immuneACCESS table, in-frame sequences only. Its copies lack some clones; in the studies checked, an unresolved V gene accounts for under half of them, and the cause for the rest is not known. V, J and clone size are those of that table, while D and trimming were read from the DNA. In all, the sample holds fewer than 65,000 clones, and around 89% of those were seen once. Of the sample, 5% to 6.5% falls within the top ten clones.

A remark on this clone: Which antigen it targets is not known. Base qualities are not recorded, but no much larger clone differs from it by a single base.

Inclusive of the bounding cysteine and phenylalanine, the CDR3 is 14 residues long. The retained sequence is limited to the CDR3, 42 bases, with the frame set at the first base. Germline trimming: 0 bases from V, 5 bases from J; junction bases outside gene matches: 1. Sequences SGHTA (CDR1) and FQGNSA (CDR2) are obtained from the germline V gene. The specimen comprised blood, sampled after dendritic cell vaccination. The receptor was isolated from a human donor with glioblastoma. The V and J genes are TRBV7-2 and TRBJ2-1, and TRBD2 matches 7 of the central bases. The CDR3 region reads CASSLAGGHNEQFF. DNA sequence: TGTGCCAGCAGCTTAGCGGGAGGGCACAATGAGCAGTTCTTC.